What follows describes a single T cell receptor beta chain. This sample was included in a study of T cell responses to AZD1222 COVID-19 vaccine. The V gene's germline CDR1 is SGHVS and CDR2 FNYEAQ. Trimming removed 6 bases from V and 0 bases from J; junction bases left unmatched: 7. The CDR3 length is 16 residues. Measured with immunoSEQ multiplex PCR; TCRdb has only the in-frame clones, and not every one. In the table there are 80,000 or so clones, approximately 92% of which are singletons. This specimen was peripheral blood, taken 28 days after the second AZD1222 dose. This sequence was found in an adult who received the AZD1222 COVID-19 vaccine. V usage is TRBV7-6 and J usage is TRBJ2-2; 7 bases are a match to TRBD2. CDR3 bases: TGTGCCAGCAGTAGTGTTGCGGGAGCGAACACCGGGGAGCTGTTTTTT. Translation: CASSSVAGANTGELFF.